A single sample gave rise to the 24 T cell receptor beta chains below, sequenced in a study of PD-1 blockade in classical Hodgkin lymphoma. Noted time point: cycle 4 day 1 (C4D1), after more than five weeks of nivolumab. No patient escaped relapse after autologous stem cell transplantation, and brentuximab vedotin exposure varied. Sequencing was performed with immunoSEQ multiplex PCR; in TCRdb, only in-frame clones are kept and a portion is missing. The sample has some 45,000 clones, roughly 78% seen once; the top ten hold over 35%. This sample comprised peripheral blood mononuclear cells (PBMCs), obtained before the fourth cycle of nivolumab. These TCRs come from a human donor with classical Hodgkin lymphoma.

The chain carries TRBV4-1 and TRBJ2-1; 8 bases match TRBD2. Germline CDR1 MGHRA, CDR2 YSYEKL. The J segment lost 7 bases and the V segment lost 3 bases, leaving 14 bases of the junction unmatched. The CDR3 consists of 17 residues. The CDR3 region is CASSQSWTSREVNEQFF. In DNA form, the CDR3 reads TGCGCCAGCAGCCAGTCCTGGACTAGCAGGGAGGTTAATGAGCAGTTCTTC.

This chain uses TRBV7-3 with TRBJ2-2; 13 bases match TRBD2. CDR3 length: 20 residues. The junction had 14 bases not matched to a gene; V was cut back by 3 bases and J by 4 bases. Germline CDR1 reads SGHTA; CDR2 reads FQGTGA. The CDR3 is CASSFFPPTSGGSTTGELFF. The CDR3 region has the DNA TGTGCCAGCAGCTTTTTCCCACCGACTAGCGGGGGGTCGACCACCGGGGAGCTGTTTTTT.

The CDR3: CASRRTEATNEKLFF. The CDR3 nucleotides are TGTGCCAGCAGACGAACAGAAGCAACTAATGAAAAACTGTTTTTT. The chain joins TRBV7-9 to TRBJ1-4, with D uncertain. V dropped 6 bases and J dropped 0 bases, with 11 bases sitting between them. This CDR3 region has 15 residues. Germline V CDR1 and CDR2: SEHNR, FQNEAQ (reference sequence).

This clone was counted a few times. This chain joins TRBV6-5 and TRBJ2-7, with TRBD1 matching 9 bases. Unmatched junction bases numbered 5, after V lost 5 bases and J lost 6 bases. From germline, CDR1 is MNHEY and CDR2 SVGAGI. The CDR3 runs 13 residues. CDR3 in amino acids: CASSPQTGGEQYF. The DNA of the CDR3 is TGTGCCAGCAGTCCTCAGACAGGGGGCGAGCAGTACTTC.

The V gene is TRBV5-1, the J gene TRBJ1-2, with D tentatively TRBD1 (5 bases). The germline V gene has CDR1 SGHRS and CDR2 YFSETQ. There are 13 residues in the CDR3. The ends were cut back, 4 bases at V and 5 bases at J, with 12 bases in the middle. In nucleotides, the CDR3 is TGCGCCAGCAGCCCAGCCGGGACTTATGGCTACACCTTC. Translating it yields CASSPAGTYGYTF.

There are a few counts of this clone. The rearrangement uses TRBV27 and TRBJ1-1; D unresolved. Trimming removed 8 bases at V and 6 bases at J, with 16 bases between. Germline CDR1 MNHEY, CDR2 SMNVEV (reference sequence). This CDR3 is built from 13 residues. This CDR3 is CASQDWNSAEAFF. The CDR3, as DNA: TGTGCCAGCCAGGATTGGAATTCGGCTGAAGCTTTCTTT.

This chain joins TRBV10-3 and TRBJ2-1; 16 bases align to TRBD2. The ends lost 4 bases at V and 2 bases at J; junction bases unmatched: 5. Germline CDR1 is ENHRY and CDR2 is SYGVKD. CDR3 length equals 18 residues. The CDR3 here is CAISAGTSGGAAYNEQFF. DNA of the CDR3: TGTGCCATCAGTGCCGGGACTAGCGGGGGGGCCGCCTACAATGAGCAGTTCTTC.

The chain links TRBV6-5 to TRBJ1-2, with 7 bases lining up with TRBD1. This CDR3 is built from 16 residues. CDR1 is MNHEY, CDR2 SVGAGI, per germline. Unmatched junction bases numbered 12, after V lost 4 bases and J lost 4 bases. The CDR3 DNA reads TGTGCCAGCAGTTCCCCCCGACAGGGCCTCTCCTATGGCTACACCTTC. Protein product: CASSSPRQGLSYGYTF.

The V and J genes are TRBV12-5 and TRBJ2-4; 8 nucleotides agree with TRBD2. Per germline, CDR1 LGHNT and CDR2 FRNRAP. This CDR3 spans 14 amino acids. Unmatched junction bases numbered 4, after V lost 2 bases and J lost 7 bases. The CDR3 is CASGLSGGHNIQYF. The CDR3 coding sequence is TGTGCTAGTGGTTTGAGCGGGGGCCACAACATTCAGTACTTC.

This sequence joins TRBV19 and TRBJ1-1; D is perhaps TRBD1 (5 bases). Germline-derived CDR1 and CDR2 are LNHDA and SQIVND (reference sequence). Between the trimmed V and J ends, which lost 5 bases and 7 bases, there was a span of 20 bases. The CDR3 extends over 15 amino acids. DNA for the CDR3: TGTGCCAGTAGTGGGCGGAAAACAGGCCCCGATGAAGCTTTCTTT. Translating it yields CASSGRKTGPDEAFF.

The rearrangement joins TRBV7-9 to TRBJ1-1, with D tentatively TRBD1 (5 bases). The CDR3 runs to 14 residues. Looked up from germline, CDR1 is SEHNR and CDR2 is FQNEAQ (reference sequence). V shed 0 bases and J shed 1 base, with 6 bases lying between them. The CDR3 nucleotides read TGTGCCAGCAGCTTAGCGGGACGGAACACTGAAGCTTTCTTT. Translating it yields CASSLAGRNTEAFF.

This clone was found a few times. CDR3 sequence reads: CASSSPTTSGDSYEQYF. CDR3 bases: TGTGCCAGCAGCTCCCCCACGACTAGCGGAGACTCCTACGAGCAGTACTTC. This chain joins TRBV7-9 and TRBJ2-7, with 9 bases lining up with TRBD2. Trimming cost V 4 bases and J 0 bases; bases outside gene matches: 10. Germline loops: CDR1 SEHNR, CDR2 FQNEAQ (reference sequence). The CDR3 sequence is 17 residues long.

The count of this clone is one. The CDR3 loop reads CASSFTGVGTIYF. DNA of the CDR3: TGTGCCAGCAGCTTTACAGGGGTCGGCACCATATATTTT. This chain links TRBV7-9 with TRBJ1-3, with 7 positions matching TRBD1. CDR1 is SEHNR and CDR2 is FQNEAQ in the germline V gene (reference sequence). The CDR3 is 13 amino acids. The junction had 5 bases not matched to a gene; V was cut back by 3 bases and J by 9 bases.

The genes are TRBV4-1 and TRBJ2-1, with TRBD2 matching 13 bases. Trimming at V came to 3 bases and at J to 5 bases, leaving 19 bases not matched to a gene. CDR1 and CDR2 (germline): MGHRA, YSYEKL. The CDR3 consists of 21 residues. The CDR3 nucleotides are TGCGCCAGCAGCCAGCCCCTGACTAGCGGGGGGCCAAGACTCCTAGACAATGAGCAGTTCTTC. Translation gives CASSQPLTSGGPRLLDNEQFF.

This sequence joins TRBV2 and TRBJ2-7; the D gene is possibly TRBD2 (5 bases). V lost 7 bases to trimming and J lost 4 bases, with 11 bases between them. CDR1 and CDR2 (germline): SNHLY, FYNNEI. This CDR3 comprises 12 residues. For the CDR3, the DNA is TGTGCCAGCACAGGAGGACCATACGAGCAGTACTTC. Translation gives CASTGGPYEQYF.

V is TRBV27 and J is TRBJ1-3; D is unclear. This CDR3 has 16 amino acids. Trimming took off 0 bases at V and 0 bases at J, with 9 bases between the two ends. Germline CDR1 MNHEY, CDR2 SMNVEV (reference sequence). Here the CDR3 reads CASSLSDGLSGNTIYF. The DNA of the CDR3 is TGTGCCAGCAGTTTATCCGACGGACTCTCTGGAAACACCATATATTTT.

V and J are TRBV29-1 and TRBJ2-7; TRBD2 is a possible D gene (6 bases). Germline V gives CDR1 SQVTM, CDR2 ANQGSEA. CDR3 length: 13 residues. The V gene lost 7 bases and the J gene lost 3 bases, with 16 bases spanning the gap. CDR3 loop: CSAWDFNGYEQYF. Written as DNA, the CDR3 is TGCAGCGCGTGGGACTTTAACGGCTACGAGCAGTACTTC.

This chain links TRBV7-3 with TRBJ2-5; 7 bases line up with TRBD2. The V gene end was trimmed by 4 bases and the J gene end by 5 bases; junction bases not matched to a gene: 7. The germline gives CDR1 SGHTA, CDR2 FQGTGA. The CDR3 spans 14 residues. CDR3 sequence: CASSWQAGEETQYF. CDR3 sequence (DNA): TGTGCCAGCAGCTGGCAGGCGGGGGAGGAGACCCAGTACTTC.

CDR3 amino acids: CASSLDTGGTYNEQFF. The CDR3 coding sequence is TGTGCCAGCAGCTTAGATACGGGGGGGACGTACAATGAGCAGTTCTTC. V usage is TRBV11-1 and J usage is TRBJ2-1; 8 nucleotides line up with TRBD2. Germline V gene sequence: CDR1 SGHAT, CDR2 FQDESV (reference sequence). The CDR3 is 16 residues long. The V gene end was trimmed by 1 base and the J gene end by 4 bases; junction bases not matched to a gene: 6.

This chain joins TRBV30 and TRBJ1-4, with D uncertain. The CDR3 extends over 14 amino acids. Germline V gene data show CDR1 as GTSNPN and CDR2 as SVGIG (reference sequence). V gave up 0 bases and J gave up 4 bases, with 9 bases separating them. The CDR3 protein is CAWSVGLDNEKLFF. The CDR3 DNA is TGTGCCTGGAGTGTAGGCTTAGATAATGAAAAACTGTTTTTT.

This chain uses TRBV5-1 with TRBJ2-3; D is perhaps TRBD1 or TRBD2 (5 bases each). This CDR3 comprises 15 residues. The V end was cut by 4 bases, the J end by 6 bases, with 18 bases between. Germline CDR1 is SGHRS and CDR2 is YFSETQ. The chain's CDR3 is CASSLVPGRGDTQYF. The CDR3 DNA is TGCGCCAGCAGCCTTGTCCCGGGACGCGGCGATACGCAGTATTTT.

This clone was observed a handful of times. The rearrangement joins TRBV19 to TRBJ2-5; D is ambiguous. Germline values: CDR1 LNHDA, CDR2 SQIVND (reference sequence). Deletions cut 8 bases from V and 2 bases from J, with 9 bases between. The CDR3 has 12 amino acids. The CDR3 spells CASSPGQETQYF. CDR3 sequence (DNA): TGTGCCAGTTCCCCCGGGCAAGAGACCCAGTACTTC.

This rearrangement joins TRBV11-3 to TRBJ2-5, with 8 positions matching TRBD1. Trimming at V came to 5 bases and at J to 5 bases, leaving 7 bases not matched to a gene. Looked up from germline, CDR1 is SGHNT and CDR2 is YENEEA. This CDR3 has 14 amino acids. In DNA, the CDR3 is TGTGCCAGCAGCACATCCAGGGGGCGCGAGACCCAGTACTTC. It is translated as CASSTSRGRETQYF.

The chain recombines TRBV7-2 with TRBJ2-2, with D perhaps TRBD2 (5 bases). V gave up 8 bases and J gave up 0 bases, with 10 bases separating them. Germline-derived CDR1 and CDR2 are SGHTA and FQGNSA. This CDR3 region has 14 residues. The CDR3 sequence: CASPGSANTGELFF. Here the CDR3 DNA reads TGTGCCAGCCCGGGATCGGCGAACACCGGGGAGCTGTTTTTT.